This TCR beta chain was found in a study of technical replicates of blood from a handful of donors. The CDR3 length is 12 residues. CDR1 and CDR2 from the germline V gene are MNHEY and SVGAGI. Between the trimmed V and J ends, which lost 2 bases and 4 bases, there was a span of 6 bases. TCRdb keeps only in-frame clones here, not all; method: immunoSEQ multiplex PCR. The data show 80,000 to 95,000 clones, with almost 97% seen just once and about 0.38% held by the top ten. Concerning this clone: The sample carries other DNA sequences with the same CDR3.

The J gene is TRBJ2-7, the V gene TRBV6-5, with a tentative D call TRBD2 (5 bases). The sample comprised T cells isolated from PBMCs. This clonotype was obtained from a human donor in good health. This chain's CDR3 is CASSYRGYEQYF. As DNA, the CDR3 is TGTGCCAGCAGTTACCGGGGTTACGAGCAGTACTTC.